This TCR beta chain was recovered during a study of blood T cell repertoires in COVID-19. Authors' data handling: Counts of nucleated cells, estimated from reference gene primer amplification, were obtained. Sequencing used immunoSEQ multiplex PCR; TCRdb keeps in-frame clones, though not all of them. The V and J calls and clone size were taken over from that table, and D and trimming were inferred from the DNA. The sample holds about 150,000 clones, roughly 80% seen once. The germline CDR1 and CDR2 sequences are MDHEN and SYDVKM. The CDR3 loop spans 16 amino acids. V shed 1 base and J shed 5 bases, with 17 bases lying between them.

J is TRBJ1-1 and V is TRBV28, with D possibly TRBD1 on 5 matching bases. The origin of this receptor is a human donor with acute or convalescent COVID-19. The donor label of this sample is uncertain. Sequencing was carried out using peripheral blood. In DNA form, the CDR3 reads TGTGCCAGCAGTTTATTCGGGGGAGGAAGGGAGACTGAAGCTTTCTTT. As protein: CASSLFGGGRETEAFF.